These 17 T cell receptor beta chains came from one sample sequenced in a study of metastatic and nonmetastatic thyroid tumors. TCRdb re-clonotyped the PCR reads through MiXCR. The table has around 34,000 clones, about a fifth seen once. Every patient underwent thyroid surgery untreated. Sequenced material: tumor tissue. All receptors derive from a male donor with papillary thyroid cancer or a benign thyroid nodule (not recorded which). Some clones in this sample may be carry-over from other donors' samples.

The table lists this clone with many counts. The chain is built from TRBV5-6 and TRBJ1-1; 7 positions agree with TRBD1. The CDR3 loop spans 15 amino acids. With V trimmed by 0 bases and J by 2 bases, 4 bases remained unmatched. Germline V gene sequence: CDR1 SGHDT, CDR2 YYEEEE. This chain's CDR3 is CASSLVTGANTEAFF. The CDR3 DNA is TGTGCCAGCAGCTTGGTAACAGGGGCTAACACTGAAGCTTTCTTT.

This clone was seen a few times. The chain combines TRBV27 with TRBJ2-7; a possible D gene is TRBD2 (5 bases). CDR1 and CDR2 (germline): MNHEY, SMNVEV (reference sequence). Trimming took 0 bases from V and 3 from J, leaving 12 bases between them. CDR3 length equals 15 residues. The CDR3 sequence: CASSLSSSGFYEQYF. The CDR3 DNA reads as TGTGCCAGCAGTTTATCTTCAAGCGGTTTCTACGAGCAGTACTTC.

This clone is medium-sized within its sample. The rearrangement uses TRBV6-2 or TRBV6-3 and TRBJ1-2; tentatively, D is TRBD1 (5 bases). This CDR3 has 14 residues. Per germline, CDR1 MNHEY and CDR2 SVGEGT. V was trimmed by 2 bases and J by 4 bases, leaving 11 bases between them. The CDR3, as DNA: TGTGCCAGCAGTTACGTTAAGGGACCCTATGGCTACACCTTC. Translating it yields CASSYVKGPYGYTF.

The table lists this clone with a few counts. A clone one base away is much larger, so this may be a read error. V is TRBV29-1 and J is TRBJ2-5; maybe TRBD2 (5 bases). In germline, CDR1 is SQVTM, CDR2 ANQGSEA. CDR3 length: 13 amino acids. In nucleotides, the CDR3 is TGCAGCGTTGAACAGGCGAGGTGGGAGACCCATTACTTC. As protein: CSVEQARWETHYF.

This clone was seen a few times. The rearrangement joins TRBV12-5 to TRBJ1-2; TRBD1 agrees at 7 bases. The trim removed 6 bases at V and 2 bases at J, leaving 3 bases unmatched. Germline V CDR1 and CDR2: LGHNT, FRNRAP. The CDR3 spans 13 residues. CDR3 DNA: TGTGCTAGTGGCCCGGACAGGAACTATGGCTACACCTTC. Encoded protein: CASGPDRNYGYTF.

In this sample, this clone is medium-sized (0.01 to 0.1%). V usage is TRBV6-1 and J usage is TRBJ1-1, with 11 bases identical to TRBD1. This CDR3 contains 17 residues. V lost 2 bases, J lost 2 bases, and 7 bases stayed unmatched. The germline V gene has CDR1 MNHNS and CDR2 SASEGT. The CDR3: CASSEYGQGARNTEAFF. The CDR3 bases are TGTGCCAGCAGTGAATATGGACAGGGGGCACGTAACACTGAAGCTTTCTTT.

This clone was seen repeatedly, ten times or more. The CDR3 here is CSARGLAGAGEQFF. CDR3 nucleotide sequence: TGCAGTGCTAGAGGACTAGCGGGAGCCGGTGAGCAGTTCTTC. This chain connects TRBV20-1 to TRBJ2-1; TRBD2 matches at 12 bases. V lost 1 base, J lost 9 bases, and 4 bases stayed unmatched. Germline loops: CDR1 DFQATT, CDR2 SNEGSKA (reference sequence). The CDR3 loop spans 14 amino acids.

As for this clone: An end of the junction differs from the germline gene, which may be a read error. The chain links TRBV7-3 to TRBJ2-5; no definite D call. Germline V CDR1 and CDR2: SGHTA, FQGTGA. The CDR3 loop spans 16 amino acids. CDR3 nucleotides: TGTGTCAGCAGCCCAGTGCCAGGACGGAATACTGAGACCCAGTACTTC. It translates to CVSSPVPGRNTETQYF.

This clone qualifies as medium-sized. The chain uses TRBV19 and TRBJ2-6, with TRBD1 matching over 7 bases. V shed 5 bases and J 1 base; nucleotides not matched to a gene: 14. The germline V gene encodes CDR1 LNHDA and CDR2 SQIVND (reference sequence). The CDR3 is 19 residues long. DNA of the CDR3: TGTGCCAGTAGTGGAGGACCGGGACAGCAAATATCTGGGGCCAACGTCCTGACTTTC. Translating gives CASSGGPGQQISGANVLTF. Combining the CDR3 with reference TRBV19 and TRBJ2-6 gives the whole variable domain DGGITQSPKYLFRKEGQNVTLSCEQNLNHDAMYWYRQDPGQGLRLIYYSQIVNDFQKGDIAEGYSVSREKKESFPLTVTSAQKNPTAFYLCASSGGPGQQISGANVLTFGAGSRLTVL.

This clone was seen a few times. A single base separates this from a much larger clone, so it may be a read error. The conserved closing phenylalanine or tryptophan is absent in this CDR3, likely reflecting a read error. The gene calls are TRBV29-1 and TRBJ2-1, with 15 bases fitting TRBD2. Losses at the gene ends were 7 bases for V and 7 bases for J; bases not matched to a gene: 2. This CDR3 region has 13 residues. CDR1 is SQVTM and CDR2 is ANQGSEA in the germline V gene. CDR3 amino acids: CSGTSGRGNEQFS. CDR3 nucleotide sequence: TGCAGCGGGACTAGCGGGAGGGGGAATGAGCAGTTCTCC.

This clone occurred a few times. The rearrangement uses TRBV5-6 and TRBJ2-1; D perhaps matches TRBD1 (5 bases). The CDR3 spans 16 residues. Germline V lookup: CDR1 SGHDT, CDR2 YYEEEE. V was trimmed by 4 bases and J by 3 bases, leaving 17 bases between them. This CDR3 reads CASSEQDLSYYNEQFF. CDR3 coding DNA: TGTGCCAGCAGCGAACAGGACCTCAGCTACTACAATGAGCAGTTCTTC.

This clone was recorded at least ten times. This rearrangement joins TRBV20-1 to TRBJ2-5, with 14 bases fitting TRBD2. This CDR3 region has 19 residues. The V segment lost 2 bases and the J segment 0 bases; nucleotides outside the gene matches: 11. CDR1 is DFQATT and CDR2 is SNEGSKA in the germline V gene (reference sequence). The CDR3 coding sequence is TGCAGTGCTAGATCGATTCAGGGACTAGCGGGAGTGTACCAAGAGACCCAGTACTTC. Translation gives CSARSIQGLAGVYQETQYF.

By frequency in the sample, this clone is medium-sized. The chain recombines TRBV27 with TRBJ2-7, with D maybe TRBD2 (6 bases). The CDR3 covers 16 residues. V lost 3 bases to trimming and J lost 0 bases, with 15 bases between them. Germline lookup yields CDR1 MNHEY and CDR2 SMNVEV (reference sequence). CDR3 DNA sequence: TGTGCCAGCAGTTTCGGTGGGGCCGGGAGCTCCTACGAGCAGTACTTC. Translation gives CASSFGGAGSSYEQYF.

The V gene is TRBV6-1, the J gene TRBJ2-2; 13 bases match TRBD2. The trim removed 5 bases at V and 7 bases at J, leaving 4 bases unmatched. This CDR3 has 15 residues. The germline V gene encodes CDR1 MNHNS and CDR2 SASEGT. CDR3 bases: TGTGCCAGCAGTCGGACTAGCGGGGGCCACGGGGAGCTGTTTTTT. This sequence encodes CASSRTSGGHGELFF.

Of note for this clone: The CDR3 end shows no conserved phenylalanine or tryptophan, and so a read error is likely. At the DNA level, this CDR3 is encoded by other sequences in the same sample as well. The chain recombines TRBV27 with TRBJ1-1; no clear D. Germline V gene sequence: CDR1 MNHEY, CDR2 SMNVEV (reference sequence). The CDR3 runs to 11 residues. Trimming cost V 6 bases and J 5 bases, with 7 bases left between them. The CDR3 bases are TGTGCCAGCAGCTCAAATACTGAAGCTTTCTCT. Translation: CASSSNTEAFS.

The CDR3 loop is CASSTDQGDYTEAFF. The DNA of the CDR3 is TGTGCCAGCAGCACCGACCAGGGGGATTACACTGAAGCTTTCTTT. The chain links TRBV9 to TRBJ1-1, with 7 positions matching TRBD1. The CDR3 is 15 amino acids. With V trimmed by 4 bases and J by 3 bases, 9 bases remained unmatched. Germline loops: CDR1 SGDLS, CDR2 YYNGEE.

CDR3 sequence (DNA): TGTGCCAGCAGTGACCGCCTCTATAGCAATCAGCCCCAGCATTTT. It specifies CASSDRLYSNQPQHF. This chain connects TRBV27 to TRBJ1-5; the D is unclear. V lost 5 bases, J lost 0 bases, and 11 bases lay in between. Germline V CDR1 and CDR2: MNHEY, SMNVEV (reference sequence). The CDR3 spans 15 residues.